The 21 T cell receptor beta chains below all came from one sample that was sequenced in a study of cytomegalovirus exposure and HLA in healthy donors. The PCR was carried out with 60 Vbeta primers and 13 Jbeta primers. Clones were sequenced by immunoSEQ multiplex PCR, and TCRdb holds only the in-frame ones, with some missing. The repertoire has 150,000 or so clones, roughly 80% of them found once; the top ten carry under 15%. Sequencing was done on a sample of PBMCs. The receptors were sampled from a woman in her 40s in good health and CMV-seronegative.

This clone was detected once. The chain combines TRBV7-2 with TRBJ2-5; weak D call: TRBD2 (5 bases). The CDR3 totals 11 residues. V was cut by 4 bases and J by 9 bases, with 9 bases left in between. Germline CDR1 and CDR2: SGHTA and FQGNSA. CDR3 sequence: CASSSRGSQYF. CDR3 nucleotide sequence: TGTGCCAGCAGCTCTAGAGGGTCCCAGTACTTC.

This clone was observed once. The gene calls are TRBV4-3 and TRBJ1-1; D may be TRBD1 (5 bases). Germline assignment: CDR1 LGHNA and CDR2 YSLEER. Trimming stripped 0 bases from V and 5 bases from J, with 25 bases between. This CDR3 is 19 amino acids long. DNA for the CDR3: TGCGCCAGCAGCCAAGACCCCATGTGGGGGACTTCCAGAGGAACTGAAGCTTTCTTT. This codes for CASSQDPMWGTSRGTEAFF.

This chain links TRBV11-2 with TRBJ1-3; D might be TRBD1 (5 bases). Between the trimmed V and J ends, which lost 3 bases and 4 bases, there was a span of 13 bases. CDR1 is SGHAT, CDR2 FQNNGV, per germline. The CDR3 is 15 amino acids. CDR3 sequence reads: CASSFDSTRGNTIYF. The CDR3 DNA is TGTGCCAGCAGCTTTGACAGTACACGCGGAAACACCATATATTTT.

V usage is TRBV7-2 and J usage is TRBJ2-5; TRBD2 matches at 10 bases. The V segment lost 5 bases and the J segment 5 bases; nucleotides outside the gene matches: 2. The CDR3 sequence is 13 residues long. The germline V gene encodes CDR1 SGHTA and CDR2 FQGNSA. CDR3 protein: CASSGTSAETQYF. The CDR3 DNA reads as TGTGCCAGCAGCGGGACTAGCGCTGAGACCCAGTACTTC.

The J gene is TRBJ2-2, the V gene TRBV28, with TRBD2 as a possible D gene (6 bases). The CDR3 runs to 15 residues. Per germline, CDR1 MDHEN and CDR2 SYDVKM. Trimming removed 3 bases at V and 0 bases at J, with 8 bases between. CDR3 protein: CASSLGGANTGELFF. The CDR3 DNA reads as TGTGCCAGCAGTTTGGGGGGAGCGAACACCGGGGAGCTGTTTTTT.

The rearrangement links TRBV27 to TRBJ2-5; TRBD1 agrees at 10 bases. CDR1 is MNHEY, CDR2 SMNVEV, per germline (reference sequence). This CDR3 has 13 residues. The ends lost 3 bases at V and 11 bases at J; junction bases unmatched: 6. CDR3 nucleotides: TGTGCCAGCAGTTTGACAGGGGGCCGGGAGCAGTACTTC. Translation gives CASSLTGGREQYF.

The V gene is TRBV5-4, the J gene TRBJ2-3, with D possibly TRBD1 on 6 matching bases. V was shortened by 4 bases and J by 2 bases, with 11 bases between the two germline ends. The CDR3 is 14 residues long. Germline CDR1 reads SGHNT; CDR2 reads YYREEE (reference sequence). CDR3 DNA: TGTGCCAGCAGCCCAACAGGGCCCACAGATACGCAGTATTTT. It codes for CASSPTGPTDTQYF.

This chain joins TRBV19 and TRBJ2-5, with 9 nucleotides matching TRBD1. The V gene end was trimmed by 8 bases and the J gene end by 4 bases; junction bases not matched to a gene: 2. Germline V gene lookup returns CDR1 LNHDA and CDR2 SQIVND (reference sequence). The CDR3 spans 12 residues. The CDR3 sequence: CASSTGGETQYF. The CDR3 DNA sequence: TGTGCCAGTTCGACAGGGGGAGAGACCCAGTACTTC. The full variable domain, with the rest looked up from reference TRBV19 and TRBJ2-5, is DGGITQSPKYLFRKEGQNVTLSCEQNLNHDAMYWYRQDPGQGLRLIYYSQIVNDFQKGDIAEGYSVSREKKESFPLTVTSAQKNPTAFYLCASSTGGETQYFGPGTRLLVL.

The CDR3 is CASSHIRGAATDTQYF. CDR3 in DNA: TGTGCCAGCAGCCACATTCGGGGGGCCGCCACAGATACGCAGTATTTT. The chain has TRBV7-6 and TRBJ2-3, with a weak D call TRBD2 (7 bases). Germline values: CDR1 SGHVS, CDR2 FNYEAQ. This CDR3 is built from 16 residues. V was clipped by 5 bases and J by 2 bases, with 17 bases between them.

The J gene is TRBJ1-5, the V gene TRBV2, with 8 bases that match TRBD1. Germline CDR1 SNHLY, CDR2 FYNNEI. The CDR3 is 14 amino acids. V lost 4 bases, J lost 4 bases, and 3 bases stayed unmatched. CDR3 region: CASSAGGANQPQHF. The CDR3 DNA sequence: TGTGCCAGCAGTGCAGGGGGCGCGAATCAGCCCCAGCATTTT.

J is TRBJ2-7 and V is TRBV5-1, with 7 nucleotides matching TRBD1. Trimming took 2 bases from V and 7 from J; bases not matched to a gene: 15. Germline assignment: CDR1 SGHRS and CDR2 YFSETQ. This CDR3 region has 16 residues. CDR3 nucleotide sequence: TGCGCCAGCAGCTTACCGACCGGGACAGCCCCGGGGGAGCAGTACTTC. This encodes CASSLPTGTAPGEQYF.

The chain has TRBV19 and TRBJ1-5; TRBD1 is a possible D gene (5 bases). V dropped 5 bases and J dropped 2 bases, with 7 bases sitting between them. Germline values: CDR1 LNHDA, CDR2 SQIVND (reference sequence). This CDR3 has 13 residues. CDR3 amino acids: CASSGGGNQPQHF. CDR3 bases: TGTGCCAGTAGTGGGGGGGGCAATCAGCCCCAGCATTTT.

The chain combines TRBV2 with TRBJ1-1; no clear D gene. The CDR3 is made up of 11 amino acids. CDR1 is SNHLY and CDR2 is FYNNEI in the germline V gene. V lost 5 bases and J 11 bases, leaving 12 bases between the germline ends. The CDR3 sequence is CASSNVIGAFF. The CDR3 DNA follows: TGTGCCAGCAGTAACGTCATCGGGGCTTTCTTT.

The chain joins TRBV28 to TRBJ2-1; 12 nucleotides match TRBD2. The trim removed 5 bases at V and 6 bases at J, leaving 5 bases unmatched. Germline assignment: CDR1 MDHEN and CDR2 SYDVKM. This CDR3 contains 15 residues. The CDR3 DNA is TGTGCCAGCAGTGCCCCTAGCGGGAGGGCCAATGAGCAGTTCTTC. Its protein product is CASSAPSGRANEQFF.

This chain links TRBV6-1 with TRBJ2-1; no definite D call. The CDR3 has 15 residues. Trimming pared 1 base from V and 6 bases from J, leaving 13 bases between. Germline V CDR1 and CDR2: MNHNS, SASEGT. CDR3 in DNA: TGTGCCAGCAGTGAAGTCGGTCTTAGATTCAATGAGCAGTTCTTC. Its protein product is CASSEVGLRFNEQFF.

The chain combines TRBV7-2 with TRBJ2-5; 7 bases align to TRBD2. Germline loops: CDR1 SGHTA, CDR2 FQGNSA. The CDR3 length is 17 residues. V shed 5 bases, J shed 4 bases, and the junction held 16 bases outside the gene matches. The CDR3: CASSPRTRQLGGETQYF. The CDR3 region has the DNA TGTGCCAGCAGCCCGCGGACTAGACAGTTGGGCGGAGAGACCCAGTACTTC. Full variable domain (remainder filled in from reference TRBV7-2 and TRBJ2-5): GAGVSQSPSNKVTEKGKDVELRCDPISGHTALYWYRQSLGQGLEFLIYFQGNSAPDKSGLPSDRFSAERTGGSVSTLTIQRTQQEDSAVYLCASSPRTRQLGGETQYFGPGTRLLVL.

In this sample, this clone turned up a few times. The V gene is TRBV7-3, the J gene TRBJ2-7; 7 bases agree with TRBD2. The CDR3 has 15 amino acids. Germline loops: CDR1 SGHTA, CDR2 FQGTGA. J was trimmed by 1 base and V by 2 bases; bases with no gene match: 5. As DNA, the CDR3 is TGTGCCAGCAGCTTACAGGCTAGCGGATCCTACGAGCAGTACTTC. This gives the protein CASSLQASGSYEQYF. The variable domain in full, with the rest retrieved from reference TRBV7-3 and TRBJ2-7, is GAGVSQTPSNKVTEKGKYVELRCDPISGHTALYWYRQSLGQGPEFLIYFQGTGAADDSGLPNDRFFAVRPEGSVSTLKIQRTERGDSAVYLCASSLQASGSYEQYFGPGTRLTVT.

The rearrangement uses TRBV5-1 and TRBJ2-3; 7 bases line up with TRBD1. This CDR3 spans 20 amino acids. In germline, CDR1 is SGHRS, CDR2 YFSETQ. V shed 4 bases and J 2 bases; nucleotides not matched to a gene: 22. CDR3 in DNA: TGCGCCAGCAGCAATTCCGGACAGGCCACGGGTCGGTGGACCACAGATACGCAGTATTTT. Translating gives CASSNSGQATGRWTTDTQYF.

The chain links TRBV28 to TRBJ2-3; D is unresolved. From germline, CDR1 is MDHEN and CDR2 SYDVKM. The V and J ends lost 5 bases and 5 bases respectively, with 8 bases between them. CDR3 length: 12 residues. CDR3 nucleotide sequence: TGTGCCAGCAGTCCTCTTAGAGATACGCAGTATTTT. Amino acid sequence: CASSPLRDTQYF.

The J gene is TRBJ2-5, the V gene TRBV5-1; 8 bases map to TRBD1. The V gene end was trimmed by 5 bases and the J gene end by 4 bases; junction bases not matched to a gene: 7. The CDR3 loop spans 14 amino acids. In germline, CDR1 is SGHRS, CDR2 YFSETQ. CDR3 sequence reads: CASRPGGLRETQYF. As DNA, the CDR3 is TGCGCCAGCAGACCAGGGGGCTTAAGAGAGACCCAGTACTTC.

V gene TRBV10-3 combines with J gene TRBJ2-7, with D hard to call. The CDR3 loop spans 16 amino acids. CDR1 is ENHRY and CDR2 is SYGVKD in the germline V gene. The V end was cut by 2 bases, the J end by 8 bases, with 22 bases between. CDR3 sequence reads: CAISEETRVRNYKQYF. CDR3 nucleotides: TGTGCCATCAGTGAGGAAACCCGGGTCCGAAATTACAAGCAGTACTTC.